This T cell receptor (beta chain) was documented in a study of T cells after yellow fever vaccination. This clonotype has just a few counts. The germline V gene encodes CDR1 SGHVS and CDR2 FNYEAQ. Trimming removed 0 bases at V and 0 bases at J, with 3 bases between. The CDR3 consists of 14 residues. A universal primer site and UMIs were added as TCR cDNA was made by 5'RACE template switching. MiXCR, run by TCRdb on the 5' RACE reads, gives a single entry per CDR3 protein. The sample contains 170,000 or so distinct CDR3 sequences, 9.3% of which appear only once. The source is a man between 18 and 35 years old who received the YFV17D yellow fever vaccine. Sequencing used CD8+ T cells sorted from PBMCs, obtained 45 days after the yellow fever booster vaccination. V and J are TRBV7-6 and TRBJ1-3; D gene uncertain. The DNA of the CDR3 is TGTGCCAGCAGCTTAGCCCGCTCTGGAAACACCATATATTTT. This sequence encodes CASSLARSGNTIYF. Combining the CDR3 with reference TRBV7-6 and TRBJ1-3 gives the whole variable domain GAGVSQSPRYKVTKRGQDVALRCDPISGHVSLYWYRQALGQGPEFLTYFNYEAQQDKSGLPNDRFSAERPEGSISTLTIQRTEQRDSAMYRCASSLARSGNTIYFGEGSWLTVV.